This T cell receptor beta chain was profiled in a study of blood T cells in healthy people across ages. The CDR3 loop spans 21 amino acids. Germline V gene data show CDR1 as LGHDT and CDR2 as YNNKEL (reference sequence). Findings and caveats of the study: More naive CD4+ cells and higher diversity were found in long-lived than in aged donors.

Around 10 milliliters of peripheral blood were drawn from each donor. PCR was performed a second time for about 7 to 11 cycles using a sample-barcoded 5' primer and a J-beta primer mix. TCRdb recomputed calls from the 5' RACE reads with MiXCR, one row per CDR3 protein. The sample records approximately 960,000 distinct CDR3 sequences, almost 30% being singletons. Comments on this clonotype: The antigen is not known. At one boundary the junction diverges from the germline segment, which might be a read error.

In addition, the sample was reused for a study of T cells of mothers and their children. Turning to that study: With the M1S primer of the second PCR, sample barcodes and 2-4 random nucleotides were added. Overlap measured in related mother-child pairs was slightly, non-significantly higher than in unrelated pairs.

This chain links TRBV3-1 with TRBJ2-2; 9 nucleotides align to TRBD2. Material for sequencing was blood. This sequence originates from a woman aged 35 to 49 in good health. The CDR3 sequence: CASSQVERGADEKANTGERFF. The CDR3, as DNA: TGTGCCAGCAGCCAAGTAGAGCGGGGGGCCGACGAAAAAGCGAACACCGGGGAGCGGTTTTTT.